This record looks at one TCR beta chain sequence and its context. Researchers divided each subset's genomic DNA evenly across several immunoSEQ plates. Using immunoSEQ multiplex PCR, the repertoire was profiled, and TCRdb retains in-frame clones only, with some absent. This sample carries around 2,000,000 clones, about 95% of them seen once, and the ten largest clones take 0.85% to 1.3%. The data stem from a study of shared clonotypes between healthy human individuals. Naive CD8 cells comprised CD45RO-negative, CCR7-positively selected cells, excluding terminally differentiated effector memory CD45RA+ cells. Donors were Caucasian adults residing in Nashville, Tennessee, USA. The CDR3 loop spans 16 amino acids. Per the germline V gene, CDR1 is ENHRY and CDR2 is SYGVKD. V lost 3 bases to trimming and J lost 5 bases; unmatched junction nucleotides: 8.

Material: naive CD8+ T cells sorted from blood. The sequence derives from a man between 18 and 35 years old in good health. The chain combines TRBV10-3 with TRBJ2-1; 9 nucleotides agree with TRBD2. The CDR3 DNA is TGTGCCATCAGTGACCCCGATAGCGGGAGCCACAATGAGCAGTTCTTC. Its protein product is CAISDPDSGSHNEQFF.